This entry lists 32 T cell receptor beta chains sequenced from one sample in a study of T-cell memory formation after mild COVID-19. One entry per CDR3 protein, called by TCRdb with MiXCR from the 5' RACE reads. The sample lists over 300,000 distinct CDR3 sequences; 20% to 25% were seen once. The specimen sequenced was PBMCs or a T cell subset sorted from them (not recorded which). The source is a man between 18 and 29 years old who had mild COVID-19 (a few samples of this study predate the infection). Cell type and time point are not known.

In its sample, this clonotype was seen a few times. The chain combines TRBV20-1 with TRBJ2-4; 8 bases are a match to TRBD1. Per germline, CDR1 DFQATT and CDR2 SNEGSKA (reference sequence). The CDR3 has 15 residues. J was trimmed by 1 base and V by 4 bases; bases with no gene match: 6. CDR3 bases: TGCAGTGCTATAACAGGGGGATCGGCCAAAAACATTCAGTACTTC. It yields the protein CSAITGGSAKNIQYF.

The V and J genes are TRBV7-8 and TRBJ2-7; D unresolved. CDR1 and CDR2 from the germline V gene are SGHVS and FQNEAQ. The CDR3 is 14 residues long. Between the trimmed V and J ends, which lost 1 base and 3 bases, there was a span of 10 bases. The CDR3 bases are TGTGCCAGCAGCTTAGGGCATGGGCTCTACGAGCAGTACTTC. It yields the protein CASSLGHGLYEQYF.

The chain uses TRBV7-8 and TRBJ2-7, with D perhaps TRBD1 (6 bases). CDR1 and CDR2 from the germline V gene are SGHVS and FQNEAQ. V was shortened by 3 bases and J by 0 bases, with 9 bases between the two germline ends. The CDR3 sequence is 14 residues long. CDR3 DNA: TGTGCCAGCAGCTTTCAGGGGAGCTCCTACGAGCAGTACTTC. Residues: CASSFQGSSYEQYF.

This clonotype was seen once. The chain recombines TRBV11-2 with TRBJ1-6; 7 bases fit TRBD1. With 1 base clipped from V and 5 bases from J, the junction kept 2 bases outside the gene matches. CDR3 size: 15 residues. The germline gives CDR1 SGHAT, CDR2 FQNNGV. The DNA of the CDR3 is TGTGCCAGCAGCTTAGCAGGGGGTCATAATTCACCCCTCCACTTT. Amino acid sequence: CASSLAGGHNSPLHF.

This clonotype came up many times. The CDR3: CASSLDVTETYEQYF. Here the CDR3 DNA reads TGCGCCAGCAGTCTGGACGTGACGGAGACCTACGAGCAGTACTTC. This chain connects TRBV4-1 to TRBJ2-7; D unclear. The CDR3 covers 15 residues. The germline V gene encodes CDR1 MGHRA and CDR2 YSYEKL. V lost 6 bases and J lost 2, with 17 bases in between.

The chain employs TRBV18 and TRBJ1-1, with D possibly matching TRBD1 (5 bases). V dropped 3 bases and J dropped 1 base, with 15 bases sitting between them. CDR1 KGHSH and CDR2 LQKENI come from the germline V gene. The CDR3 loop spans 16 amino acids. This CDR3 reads CASSPLVGGENTEAFF. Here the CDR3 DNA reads TGTGCCAGCTCACCCCTCGTAGGAGGGGAGAACACTGAAGCTTTCTTT.

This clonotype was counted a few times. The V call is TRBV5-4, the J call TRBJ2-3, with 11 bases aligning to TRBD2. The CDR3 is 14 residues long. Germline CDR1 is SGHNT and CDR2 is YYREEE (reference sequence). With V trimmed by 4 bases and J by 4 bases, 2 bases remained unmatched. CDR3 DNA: TGTGCCAGCAGCCCGGGACTAGCGGCAGATACGCAGTATTTT. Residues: CASSPGLAADTQYF.

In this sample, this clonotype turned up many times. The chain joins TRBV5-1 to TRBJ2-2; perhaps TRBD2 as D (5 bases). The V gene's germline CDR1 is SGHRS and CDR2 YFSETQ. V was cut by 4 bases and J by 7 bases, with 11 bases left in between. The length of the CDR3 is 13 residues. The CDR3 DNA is TGCGCCAGCAGCGAGGGCCTACTCGGGGAGCTGTTTTTT. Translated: CASSEGLLGELFF.

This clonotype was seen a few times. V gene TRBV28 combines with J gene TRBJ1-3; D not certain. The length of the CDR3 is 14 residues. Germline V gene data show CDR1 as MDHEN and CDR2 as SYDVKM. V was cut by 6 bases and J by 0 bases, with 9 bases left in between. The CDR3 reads CASSSRASGNTIYF. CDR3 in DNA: TGTGCCAGCAGCAGTCGAGCCTCTGGAAACACCATATATTTT.

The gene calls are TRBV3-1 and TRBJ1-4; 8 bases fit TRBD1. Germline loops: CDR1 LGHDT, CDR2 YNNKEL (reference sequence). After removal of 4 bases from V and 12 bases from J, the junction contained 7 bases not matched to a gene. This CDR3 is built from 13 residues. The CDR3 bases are TGTGCCAGCAGCCTACTGACAGGGGAAGAACTGTTTTTT. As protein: CASSLLTGEELFF.

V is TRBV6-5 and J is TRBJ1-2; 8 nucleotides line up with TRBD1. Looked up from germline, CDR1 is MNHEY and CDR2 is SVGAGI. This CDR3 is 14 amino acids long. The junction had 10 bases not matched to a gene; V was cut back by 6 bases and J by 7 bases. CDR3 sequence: CASRPTGGGGGYTF. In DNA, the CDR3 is TGTGCCAGCAGACCAACAGGGGGAGGCGGTGGCTACACCTTC.

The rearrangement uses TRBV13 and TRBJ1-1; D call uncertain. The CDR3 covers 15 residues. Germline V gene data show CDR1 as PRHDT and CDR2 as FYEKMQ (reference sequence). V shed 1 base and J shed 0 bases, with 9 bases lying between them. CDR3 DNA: TGTGCCAGCAGCTTAGCCCGGTTCATGAACACTGAAGCTTTCTTT. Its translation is CASSLARFMNTEAFF. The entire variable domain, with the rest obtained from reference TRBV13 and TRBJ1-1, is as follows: AAGVIQSPRHLIKEKRETATLKCYPIPRHDTVYWYQQGPGQDPQFLISFYEKMQSDKGSIPDRFSAQQFSDYHSELNMSSLELGDSALYFCASSLARFMNTEAFFGQGTRLTVV.

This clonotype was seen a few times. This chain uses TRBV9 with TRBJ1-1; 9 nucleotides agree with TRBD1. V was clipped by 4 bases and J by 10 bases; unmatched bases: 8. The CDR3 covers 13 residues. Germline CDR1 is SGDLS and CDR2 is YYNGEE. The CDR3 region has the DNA TGTGCCAGCAGCTCCGACAGGGGGGAGACAGCTTTCTTT. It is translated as CASSSDRGETAFF.

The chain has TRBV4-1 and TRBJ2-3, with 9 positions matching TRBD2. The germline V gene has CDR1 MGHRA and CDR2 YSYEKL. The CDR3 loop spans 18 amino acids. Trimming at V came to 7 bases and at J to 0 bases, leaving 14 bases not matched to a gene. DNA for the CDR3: TGCGCCAGCACCCCCCTCGCGGGGGGGCACTCTAGCACAGATACGCAGTATTTT. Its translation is CASTPLAGGHSSTDTQYF.

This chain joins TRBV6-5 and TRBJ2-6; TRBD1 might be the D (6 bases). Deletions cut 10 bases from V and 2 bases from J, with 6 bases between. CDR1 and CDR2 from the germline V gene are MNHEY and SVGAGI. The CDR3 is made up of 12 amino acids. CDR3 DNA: TGTGCCACAGGGGCTGGGGCCAACGTCCTGACTTTC. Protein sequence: CATGAGANVLTF.

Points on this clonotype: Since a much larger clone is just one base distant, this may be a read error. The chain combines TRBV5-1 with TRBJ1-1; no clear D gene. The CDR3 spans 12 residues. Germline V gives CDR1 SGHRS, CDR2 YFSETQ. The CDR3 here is CDSSSGSTEAFF. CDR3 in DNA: TGCGACAGCAGCTCGGGGAGCACTGAAGCTTTCTTT.

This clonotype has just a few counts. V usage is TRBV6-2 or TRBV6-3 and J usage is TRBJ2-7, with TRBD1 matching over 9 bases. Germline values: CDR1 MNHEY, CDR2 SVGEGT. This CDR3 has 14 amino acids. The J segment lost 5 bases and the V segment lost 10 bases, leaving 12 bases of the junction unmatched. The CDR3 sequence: CATKARTGVHEQYF. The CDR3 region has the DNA TGTGCCACTAAGGCGCGGACAGGGGTCCACGAGCAGTACTTC.

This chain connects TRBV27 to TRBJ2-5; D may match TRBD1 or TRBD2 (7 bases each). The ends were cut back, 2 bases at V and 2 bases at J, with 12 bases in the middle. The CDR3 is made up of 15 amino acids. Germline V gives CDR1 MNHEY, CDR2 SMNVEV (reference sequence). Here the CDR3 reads CASSLAQGGQETQYF. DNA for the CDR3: TGTGCCAGCAGTTTAGCGCAGGGGGGGCAAGAGACCCAGTACTTC.

CDR3 DNA sequence: TGCGCCAGCAGCTTGAACTCAAAAGATACGCAGTATTTT. The encoded protein is CASSLNSKDTQYF. This chain links TRBV5-1 with TRBJ2-3; D is unclear. Germline values: CDR1 SGHRS, CDR2 YFSETQ. The length of the CDR3 is 13 residues. V lost 1 base and J 5 bases, leaving 8 bases between the germline ends. Full variable domain (remainder filled in from reference TRBV5-1 and TRBJ2-3): KAGVTQTPRYLIKTRGQQVTLSCSPISGHRSVSWYQQTPGQGLQFLFEYFSETQRNKGNFPGRFSGRQFSNSRSEMNVSTLELGDSALYLCASSLNSKDTQYFGPGTRLTVL.

The CDR3 DNA reads as TGTGCCAGCAGGCCCGCCGGACGGCACACTGAAGCTTTCTTT. Its protein is CASRPAGRHTEAFF. The chain is built from TRBV6-5 and TRBJ1-1; D not certain. The CDR3 loop spans 14 amino acids. Trimming left V 6 bases short and J 3 bases short, with 14 bases between. Germline loops: CDR1 MNHEY, CDR2 SVGAGI.

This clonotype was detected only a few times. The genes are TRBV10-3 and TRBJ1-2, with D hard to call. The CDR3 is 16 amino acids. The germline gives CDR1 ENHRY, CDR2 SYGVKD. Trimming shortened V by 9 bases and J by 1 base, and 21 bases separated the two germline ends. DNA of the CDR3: TGTGCCATGAGTACCCCTCCAGGAGGCGGTAACTATGGCTACACCTTC. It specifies CAMSTPPGGGNYGYTF.

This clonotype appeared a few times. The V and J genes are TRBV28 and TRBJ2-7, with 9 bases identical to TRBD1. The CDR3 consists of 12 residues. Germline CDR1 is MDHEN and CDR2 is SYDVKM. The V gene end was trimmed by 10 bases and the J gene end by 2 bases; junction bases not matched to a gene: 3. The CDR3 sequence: CATWDRAYEQYF. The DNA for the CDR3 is TGTGCCACATGGGACAGGGCCTACGAGCAGTACTTC.

The CDR3 DNA reads TGTGCCATCAGTGAGATCAGCGGGGGGAATGAGCAGTTCTTC. Translation gives CAISEISGGNEQFF. The V call is TRBV10-3, the J call TRBJ2-1, with TRBD2 matching 9 bases. The germline V gene has CDR1 ENHRY and CDR2 SYGVKD. With 2 bases clipped from V and 7 bases from J, the junction kept 3 bases outside the gene matches. The CDR3 spans 14 residues.

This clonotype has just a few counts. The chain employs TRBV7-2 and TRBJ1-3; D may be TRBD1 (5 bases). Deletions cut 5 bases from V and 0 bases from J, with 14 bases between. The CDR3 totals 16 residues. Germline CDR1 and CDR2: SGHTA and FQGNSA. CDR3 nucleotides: TGTGCCAGCAGCCCTGGGACGGCGATCTCTGGAAACACCATATATTTT. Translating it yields CASSPGTAISGNTIYF.

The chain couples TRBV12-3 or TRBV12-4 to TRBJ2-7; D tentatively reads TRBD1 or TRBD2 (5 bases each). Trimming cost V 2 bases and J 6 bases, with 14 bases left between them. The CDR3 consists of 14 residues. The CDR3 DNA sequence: TGTGCCAGCAGTTTAAGGGAATCGAGGGGCGAGCAGTACGTC. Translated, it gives CASSLRESRGEQYV.

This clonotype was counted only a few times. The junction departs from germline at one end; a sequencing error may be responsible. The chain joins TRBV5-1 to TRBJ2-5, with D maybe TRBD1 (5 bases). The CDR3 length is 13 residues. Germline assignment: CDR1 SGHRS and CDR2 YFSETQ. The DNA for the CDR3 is TGCGCCAGCAGCAAGGACGTAGCAGGGCCGTCGGGCTTC. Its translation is CASSKDVAGPSGF. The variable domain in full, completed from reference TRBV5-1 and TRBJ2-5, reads KAGVTQTPRYLIKTRGQQVTLSCSPISGHRSVSWYQQTPGQGLQFLFEYFSETQRNKGNFPGRFSGRQFSNSRSEMNVSTLELGDSALYLCASSKDVAGPSGFGPGTRLLVL.

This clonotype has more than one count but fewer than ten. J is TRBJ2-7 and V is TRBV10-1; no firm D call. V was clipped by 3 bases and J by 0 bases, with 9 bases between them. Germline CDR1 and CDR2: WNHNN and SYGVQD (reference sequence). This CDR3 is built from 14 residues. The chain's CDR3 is CASSDSWDSYEQYF. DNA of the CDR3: TGCGCCAGCAGTGACAGCTGGGACTCCTACGAGCAGTACTTC.

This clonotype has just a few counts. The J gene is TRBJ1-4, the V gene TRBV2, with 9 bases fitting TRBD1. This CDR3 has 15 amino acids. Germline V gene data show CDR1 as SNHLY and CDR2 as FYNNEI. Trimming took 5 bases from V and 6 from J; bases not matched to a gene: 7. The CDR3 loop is CASSSPGQGDEKLFF. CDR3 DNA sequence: TGTGCCAGCAGTTCCCCGGGACAGGGTGATGAAAAACTGTTTTTT. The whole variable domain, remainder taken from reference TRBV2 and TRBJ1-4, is EPEVTQTPSHQVTQMGQEVILRCVPISNHLYFYWYRQILGQKVEFLVSFYNNEISEKSEIFDDQFSVERPDGSNFTLKIRSTKLEDSAMYFCASSSPGQGDEKLFFGSGTQLSVL.

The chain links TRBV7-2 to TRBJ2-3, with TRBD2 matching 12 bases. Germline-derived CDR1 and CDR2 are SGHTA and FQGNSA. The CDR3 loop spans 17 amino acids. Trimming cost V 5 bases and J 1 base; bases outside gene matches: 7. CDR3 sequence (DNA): TGTGCCAGCAGCAAACGGACTAGCGGGGACCGCACAGATACGCAGTATTTT. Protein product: CASSKRTSGDRTDTQYF.

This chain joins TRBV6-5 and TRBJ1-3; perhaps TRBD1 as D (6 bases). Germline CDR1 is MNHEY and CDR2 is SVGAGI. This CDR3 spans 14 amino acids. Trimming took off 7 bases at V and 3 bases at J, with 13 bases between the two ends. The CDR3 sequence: CASNTGSDGNTIYF. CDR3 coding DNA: TGTGCCAGCAATACAGGGTCGGATGGAAACACCATATATTTT.

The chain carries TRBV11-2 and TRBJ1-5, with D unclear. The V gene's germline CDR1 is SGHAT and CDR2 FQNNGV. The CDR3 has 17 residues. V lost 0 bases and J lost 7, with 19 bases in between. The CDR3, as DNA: TGTGCCAGCAGCTTAGACCTTATAATGTCGCCGGACCAGCCCCAGCATTTT. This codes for CASSLDLIMSPDQPQHF.

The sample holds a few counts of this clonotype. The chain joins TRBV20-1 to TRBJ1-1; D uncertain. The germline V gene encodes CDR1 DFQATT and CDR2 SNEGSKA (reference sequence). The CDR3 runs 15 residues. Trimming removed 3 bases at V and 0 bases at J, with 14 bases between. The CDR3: CSASIGVGMNTEAFF. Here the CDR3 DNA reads TGCAGTGCTAGTATTGGGGTAGGGATGAACACTGAAGCTTTCTTT.